This is a list of T cell receptor beta chains from one sample in a study of radiotherapy plus CTLA-4 blockade in lung cancer. TCRdb keeps only in-frame clones here, not all; method: immunoSEQ multiplex PCR. The profile shows more than 75,000 clones, less than 80% of them singletons. The sequenced sample was peripheral blood, obtained from a patient treated with radiotherapy plus ipilimumab. Receptors originate from a human donor with non-small cell lung cancer that progressed on radiotherapy plus ipilimumab. CDR3s include the opening cysteine and the closing phenylalanine or tryptophan. D genes are given only for firm matches. Some rows mark clone size as missing; the rest say once, few, many or name a class of expanded clone.

D gene	V gene	J gene	clone size	CDR3 DNA	CDR3 protein
TRBD1	TRBV5-5	TRBJ2-6	.	TGTGCCAGCAGCGACCCGGGACAGGGGACCAACGTCCTGACTTTC	CASSDPGQGTNVLTF
.	TRBV5-6	TRBJ2-5	.	TGTGCCAGCAGCTTAGGTCCCCTGGGGGAGACCCAGTACTTC	CASSLGPLGETQYF
.	TRBV7-9	TRBJ2-7	.	TGTGCCAGCAACCGCATCGACGAGCAGTACTTC	CASNRIDEQYF
.	TRBV11-3	TRBJ2-1	.	TGTGCCAGCAGCTTAGGTGGGGATTACAATGAGCAGTTCTTC	CASSLGGDYNEQFF
TRBD2	TRBV4-1	TRBJ2-1	few	TGCGCCAGCAGCCATGCCGGACTAGCGGGGAGGGCTGAGCAGTTCTTC	CASSHAGLAGRAEQFF
TRBD2	TRBV4-2	TRBJ2-5	.	TGTGCCAGCAGCCAAGATACCCAGCGGGGGGGCCAGGGAGAGACCCAGTACTTC	CASSQDTQRGGQGETQYF
.	TRBV27	TRBJ2-1	.	TGTGCCAGCGGGGCGGACTCCTACAATGAGCAGTTCTTC	CASGADSYNEQFF
TRBD2	TRBV30	TRBJ2-1	.	TGTGCCTGGAGTGTATCCCGTAGTGGACTAGCGAATGAGCAGTTCTTC	CAWSVSRSGLANEQFF
.	TRBV29-1	TRBJ1-1	.	TGCAGCGTTGAAGGGCAGGGGCTTGCTTTCTTT	CSVEGQGLAFF
.	TRBV28	TRBJ1-4	once	TGTGCCAGCAGTGGGACGGGACGCTATAGCCAAAAACTGTTTTTT	CASSGTGRYSQKLFF
TRBD2	TRBV4-1	TRBJ2-5	.	TGCGCCAGCAGCCAAGGGGGCGGGAGAAGGACGGAGACCCAGTACTTC	CASSQGGGRRTETQYF
TRBD2	TRBV19	TRBJ2-7	.	TGTGCCAGTAGTACTGATAGCGGGCGCTACGAGCAGTACTTC	CASSTDSGRYEQYF
.	TRBV5-4	TRBJ2-2	few	TGTGCCAGCAGCTCCGAACTAGTGGCCGGGGAGCTGTTTTTT	CASSSELVAGELFF
.	TRBV6-5	TRBJ2-3	.	TGTGCCAGCAGTTACCGTTTTAGCACAGATACGCAGTATTTT	CASSYRFSTDTQYF
.	TRBV18	TRBJ2-2	.	TGTGCCAGCTCACCGAGGTCGACAGTCACCGGGGAGCTGTTTTTT	CASSPRSTVTGELFF
.	TRBV19	TRBJ1-2	few	TGTGCCAGTAGTATAATTGGTGGCTACACCTTC	CASSIIGGYTF
.	TRBV19	TRBJ1-2	.	TGTGCCAGTAGTATAGGTCCAGGGGAGTATGGCTACACCTTC	CASSIGPGEYGYTF
.	TRBV6-5	TRBJ1-1	.	TGTGCCAGCAGTGAACTATCCGGGAGAGAAGCTTTCTTT	CASSELSGREAFF
TRBD2	TRBV7-3	TRBJ2-3	.	TGTGCCAGCAGCCCGGGACTAGCGGCGAATACGCAGTATTTT	CASSPGLAANTQYF
.	TRBV5-4	TRBJ2-3	.	TGTGCCAGCAGCTTGGAACGGAGCACAGATACGCAGTATTTT	CASSLERSTDTQYF
.	TRBV27	TRBJ1-1	.	TGTGCCAGCAGTTTGGACAGTTTGAACACTGAAGCTTTCTTT	CASSLDSLNTEAFF
TRBD1	TRBV7-2	TRBJ2-7	.	TGTGCCAGCACGTTCGACAGGGGAGGCTACGAGCAGTACTTC	CASTFDRGGYEQYF
TRBD1	TRBV28	TRBJ1-2	.	TGTGCCAGCAGTTTGGAGGGGGCGCGGGGCTACACCTTC	CASSLEGARGYTF
TRBD1	TRBV9	TRBJ1-1	.	TGTGCCAGCAGCGCGAGGGGGCCACAGGGGGCCACTGAAGCTTTCTTT	CASSARGPQGATEAFF
TRBD1	TRBV19	TRBJ2-1	.	TGTGCCAGTAGTTTGGGACAGGGATACAATGAGCAGTTCTTC	CASSLGQGYNEQFF
.	TRBV6-1	TRBJ1-2	.	TGTGCCAGCAGTGAAGCTGATCAGGGATACGGCTATGGCTACACCTTC	CASSEADQGYGYGYTF
TRBD1	TRBV5-6	TRBJ1-2	.	TGTGCCAGCAGTGACACAGGGGGGAATGGCTACACCTTC	CASSDTGGNGYTF
TRBD1	TRBV7-9	TRBJ2-5	.	TGTGCCAGCAGCTTAGGGGGTGCAGGGGGCCAGGAGACCCAGTACTTC	CASSLGGAGGQETQYF
.	TRBV19	TRBJ1-1	.	TGTGCCAGTAGCCAAGGAGGGGTTGAAGCTTTCTTT	CASSQGGVEAFF
.	TRBV6-1	TRBJ1-1	.	TGTGCCAGCATTGAGCGGGGGGCTGAAGCTTTCTTT	CASIERGAEAFF
.	TRBV28	TRBJ2-7	few	TGTGCCAGCAGGCCCGGACAGATATACGAGCAGTACTTC	CASRPGQIYEQYF
.	TRBV4-1	TRBJ1-6	.	TGCGCCAGCAGCCTCGGACCTACCCCCAATTCACCCCTCCACTTT	CASSLGPTPNSPLHF
.	TRBV2	TRBJ2-1	.	TGTGCCAGCAGTGGCAGGGTGGATGAGCAGTTCTTC	CASSGRVDEQFF
TRBD2	TRBV7-2	TRBJ2-5	.	TGTGCCAGCAGCTTAGGGGGGGGAGGACAAGAGACCCAGTACTTC	CASSLGGGGQETQYF
.	TRBV6-5	TRBJ2-7	few	TGTGCCAGCAGTTACGGGTCGGTGGGGACCTACGAGCAGTACTTC	CASSYGSVGTYEQYF
.	TRBV5-1	TRBJ1-4	once	TGCGCCCCTCCCCAGTACGTTGATGAAAAACTGTTTTTT	CAPPQYVDEKLFF
.	TRBV28	TRBJ2-1	.	TGTGCCAGCAGTTCCGGCTCCGGGCCTGAGCAGTTCTTC	CASSSGSGPEQFF
.	TRBV11-2	TRBJ1-6	.	TGTGCCAGCAGCGATGGAAAAAGATCACCCCTCCACTTT	CASSDGKRSPLHF
.	TRBV18	TRBJ1-1	.	TGTGCCAGCTCTCCGTCAGTGGGGAACGGGGCCACTGAAGCTTTCTTT	CASSPSVGNGATEAFF
TRBD1	TRBV27	TRBJ2-1	.	TGTGCCAGCAGACTCTTAGACAGGGGTGGTGAGCAGTTCTTC	CASRLLDRGGEQFF
TRBD2	TRBV4-2	TRBJ2-1	.	TGTGCCAGCAGCCAAGAGGCGGGAGGGTACAATGAGCAGTTCTTC	CASSQEAGGYNEQFF
TRBD1	TRBV30	TRBJ1-2	.	TGTGCCTGGAGTGCCCTCGGGACAGGGGGTTATGGCTACACCTTC	CAWSALGTGGYGYTF
.	TRBV30	TRBJ1-1	.	TGTGCCTGGAGTGTACTTCGAACAGCGGACACTGAAGCTTTCTTT	CAWSVLRTADTEAFF
.	TRBV27	TRBJ2-3	.	TGTGCCAGCCGAGGCGCAGATACGCAGTATTTT	CASRGADTQYF
.	TRBV5-6	TRBJ1-1	few	TGTGCCAGCAGCTTGTCCCCCAGAGAAGAAGCTTTCTTT	CASSLSPREEAFF
.	TRBV6-5	TRBJ2-7	.	TGTGCCAGCAGTTACTCGCAGGGCTACGAGCAGTACTTC	CASSYSQGYEQYF
.	TRBV11-2	TRBJ2-5	.	TGTGCCAGCAGCTTAGCTGGGGGAGTGTACCAAGAGACCCAGTACTTC	CASSLAGGVYQETQYF
.	TRBV7-2	TRBJ2-1	.	TGTGCCAGCCGATATAGCGGTTCAGACATCTACAATGAGCAGTTCTTC	CASRYSGSDIYNEQFF
.	TRBV27	TRBJ2-3	once	.	CASSILDSTDTQYF
.	TRBV20-1	TRBJ1-1	.	TGCAGTGCCGATCTAAACACTGAAGCTTTCTTT	CSADLNTEAFF